This T cell receptor (beta chain) was identified during a study of Ad26.COV2.S vaccination and SARS-CoV-2 variants. Whole-study findings and limits: Greater spike-specific TCR breadth was seen in vaccine recipients than in placebo recipients.

As for treatment: about 20 received Ad26.COV2.S at low or high dose, single or two shots; about five received placebo; per-sample allocation not given. Day 63 after the first injection of vaccine or placebo was the sampling time. The vaccine delivered Wuhan-strain SARS-CoV-2 spike through an Ad26 vector. TCRdb keeps only in-frame clones here, not all; method: immunoSEQ multiplex PCR. The sample records around 250,000 clones, around 88% being singletons. This clone has a single count. Antigen specificity is unknown. The V gene's germline CDR1 is GTSNPN and CDR2 SVGIG (reference sequence). CDR3 length equals 16 residues. The V segment lost 0 bases and the J segment 4 bases; nucleotides outside the gene matches: 6.

This chain connects TRBV30 to TRBJ1-6, with TRBD1 matching over 7 bases. This receptor was obtained from a person aged 18-60 years who received the Ad26.COV2.S COVID-19 vaccine or a placebo. The source was peripheral blood, collected in a trial of Ad26.COV2.S vaccine versus placebo. CDR3: CAWSVDRAVYNSPLHF. In DNA form, the CDR3 reads TGTGCCTGGAGTGTTGACAGGGCGGTATATAATTCACCCCTCCACTTT.